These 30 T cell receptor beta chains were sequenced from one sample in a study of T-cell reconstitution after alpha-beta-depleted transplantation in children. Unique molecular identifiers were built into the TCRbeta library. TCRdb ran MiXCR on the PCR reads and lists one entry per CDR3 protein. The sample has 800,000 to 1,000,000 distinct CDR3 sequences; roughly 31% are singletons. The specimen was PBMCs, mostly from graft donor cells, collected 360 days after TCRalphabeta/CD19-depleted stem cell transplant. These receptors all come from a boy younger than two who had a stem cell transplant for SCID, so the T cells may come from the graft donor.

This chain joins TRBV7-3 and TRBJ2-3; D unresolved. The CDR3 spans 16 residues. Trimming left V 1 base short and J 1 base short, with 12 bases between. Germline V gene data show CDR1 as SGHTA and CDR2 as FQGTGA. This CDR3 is CASSLMPGRGTDTQYF. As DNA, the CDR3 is TGTGCCAGCAGCTTAATGCCCGGCAGAGGCACAGATACGCAGTATTTT.

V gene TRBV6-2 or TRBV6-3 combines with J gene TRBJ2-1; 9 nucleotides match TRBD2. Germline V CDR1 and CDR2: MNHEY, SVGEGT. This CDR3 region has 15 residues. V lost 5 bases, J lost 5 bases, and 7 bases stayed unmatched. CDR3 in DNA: TGTGCCAGCAGTACACCTAAGCGGGGGGACAATGAGCAGTTCTTC. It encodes CASSTPKRGDNEQFF.

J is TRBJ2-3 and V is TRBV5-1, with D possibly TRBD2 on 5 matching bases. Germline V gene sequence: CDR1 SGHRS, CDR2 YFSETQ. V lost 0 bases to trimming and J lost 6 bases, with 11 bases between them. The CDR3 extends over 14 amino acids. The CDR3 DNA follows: TGCGCCAGCAGCTTGGCGGGGATATCGGATACGCAGTATTTT. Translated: CASSLAGISDTQYF.

The CDR3 sequence: CSAITENTEAFF. In DNA, the CDR3 is TGCAGTGCAATCACAGAGAACACTGAAGCTTTCTTT. The rearrangement uses TRBV20-1 and TRBJ1-1; unclear D gene. Between the trimmed V and J ends, which lost 6 bases and 1 base, there was a span of 9 bases. CDR1 and CDR2 from the germline V gene are DFQATT and SNEGSKA (reference sequence). This CDR3 is 12 amino acids long.

In nucleotides, the CDR3 is TGCAGCGTTGGAGGCAGTAGCAATCAGCCCCAGCATTTT. Amino acid sequence: CSVGGSSNQPQHF. This sequence joins TRBV29-1 and TRBJ1-5; no definite D call. The germline CDR1 and CDR2 sequences are SQVTM and ANQGSEA. This CDR3 region has 13 residues. Trimming removed 4 bases from V and 0 bases from J, with 7 bases in between.

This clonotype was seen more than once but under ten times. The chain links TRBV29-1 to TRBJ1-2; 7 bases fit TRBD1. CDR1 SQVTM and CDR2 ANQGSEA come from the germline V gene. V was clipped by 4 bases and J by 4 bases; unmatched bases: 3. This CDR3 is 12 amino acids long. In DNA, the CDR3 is TGCAGCGTTGTCAGGGGGGTCTATGGCTACACCTTC. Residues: CSVVRGVYGYTF.

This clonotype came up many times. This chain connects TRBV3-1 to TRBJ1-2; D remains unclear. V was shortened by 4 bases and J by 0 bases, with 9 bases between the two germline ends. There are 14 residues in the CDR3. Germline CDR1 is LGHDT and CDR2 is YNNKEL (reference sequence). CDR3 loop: CASSPQRANYGYTF. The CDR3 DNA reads TGTGCCAGCAGCCCCCAGAGAGCTAACTATGGCTACACCTTC.

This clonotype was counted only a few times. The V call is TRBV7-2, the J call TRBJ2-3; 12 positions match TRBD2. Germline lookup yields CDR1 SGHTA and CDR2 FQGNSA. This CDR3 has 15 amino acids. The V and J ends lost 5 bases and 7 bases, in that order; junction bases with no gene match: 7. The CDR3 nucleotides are TGTGCCAGCAGCATTCCTAGCGGGGGGGCGTATACGCAGTATTTT. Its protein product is CASSIPSGGAYTQYF.

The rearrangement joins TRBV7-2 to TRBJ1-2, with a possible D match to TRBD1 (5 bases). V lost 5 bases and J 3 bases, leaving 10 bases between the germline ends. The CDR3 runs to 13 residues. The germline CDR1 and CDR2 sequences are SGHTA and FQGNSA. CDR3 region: CASSQWGDYGYTF. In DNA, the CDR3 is TGTGCCAGCAGCCAGTGGGGGGACTATGGCTACACCTTC.

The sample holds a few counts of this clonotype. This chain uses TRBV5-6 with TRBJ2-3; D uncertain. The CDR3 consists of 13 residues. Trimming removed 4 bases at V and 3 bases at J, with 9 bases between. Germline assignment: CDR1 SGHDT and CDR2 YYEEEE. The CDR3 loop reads CASSQFWTDTQYF. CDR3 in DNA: TGTGCCAGCAGCCAATTTTGGACAGATACGCAGTATTTT.

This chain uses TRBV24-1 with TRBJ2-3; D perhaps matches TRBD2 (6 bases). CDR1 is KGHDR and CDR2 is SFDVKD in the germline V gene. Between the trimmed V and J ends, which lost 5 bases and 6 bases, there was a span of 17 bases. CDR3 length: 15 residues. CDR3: CATSVGGAVGDTQYF. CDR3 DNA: TGTGCCACCAGTGTAGGAGGGGCCGTCGGGGATACGCAGTATTTT.

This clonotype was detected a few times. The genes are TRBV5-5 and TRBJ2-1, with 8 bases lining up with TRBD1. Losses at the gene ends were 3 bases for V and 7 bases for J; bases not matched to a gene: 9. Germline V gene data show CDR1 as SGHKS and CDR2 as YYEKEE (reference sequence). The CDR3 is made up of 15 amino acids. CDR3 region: CASSSQGALGNEQFF. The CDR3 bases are TGTGCCAGCAGCTCTCAGGGGGCGCTAGGTAATGAGCAGTTCTTC.

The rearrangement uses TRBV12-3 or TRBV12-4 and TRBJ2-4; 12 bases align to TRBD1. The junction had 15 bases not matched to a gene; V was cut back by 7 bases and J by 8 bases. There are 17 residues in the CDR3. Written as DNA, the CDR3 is TGTGCCAGCACTCTACCCACGGGACAGGGGGCTGGTGACATTCAGTACTTC. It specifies CASTLPTGQGAGDIQYF.

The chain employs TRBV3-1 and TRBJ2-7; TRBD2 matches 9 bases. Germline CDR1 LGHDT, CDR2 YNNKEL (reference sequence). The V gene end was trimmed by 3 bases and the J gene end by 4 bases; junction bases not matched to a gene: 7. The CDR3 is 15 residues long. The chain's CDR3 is CASSQTSSGAYEQYF. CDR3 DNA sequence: TGTGCCAGCAGCCAGACTTCTAGCGGGGCATACGAGCAGTACTTC.

CDR3 residues: CASREANEQFF. The CDR3 region has the DNA TGTGCCAGCAGGGAGGCCAATGAGCAGTTCTTC. The rearrangement uses TRBV2 and TRBJ2-1; a possible D gene is TRBD2 (5 bases). The V gene's germline CDR1 is SNHLY and CDR2 FYNNEI. The CDR3 runs 11 residues. V gave up 6 bases and J gave up 6 bases, with 6 bases separating them.

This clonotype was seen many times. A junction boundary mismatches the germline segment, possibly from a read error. The CDR3 sequence: CASSFGGSYNEQFF. The CDR3 coding sequence is TGTGCCAGCAGTTTCGGGGGCTCCTACAATGAGCAGTTCTTC. The chain has TRBV5-1 and TRBJ2-1; maybe TRBD2 (6 bases). There are 14 residues in the CDR3. In germline, CDR1 is SGHRS, CDR2 YFSETQ.

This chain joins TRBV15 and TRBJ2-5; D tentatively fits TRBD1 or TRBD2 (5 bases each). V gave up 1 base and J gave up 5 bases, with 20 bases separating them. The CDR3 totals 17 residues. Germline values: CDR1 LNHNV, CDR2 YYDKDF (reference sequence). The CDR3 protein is CATSRAPGPFDAETQYF. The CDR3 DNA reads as TGTGCCACCAGCAGAGCCCCGGGACCTTTTGATGCGGAGACCCAGTACTTC.

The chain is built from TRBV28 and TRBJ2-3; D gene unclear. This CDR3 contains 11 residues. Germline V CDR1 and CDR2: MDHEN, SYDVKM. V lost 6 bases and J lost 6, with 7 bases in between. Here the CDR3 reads CASRAIDTQYF. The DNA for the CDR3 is TGTGCCAGCAGGGCCATCGATACGCAGTATTTT.

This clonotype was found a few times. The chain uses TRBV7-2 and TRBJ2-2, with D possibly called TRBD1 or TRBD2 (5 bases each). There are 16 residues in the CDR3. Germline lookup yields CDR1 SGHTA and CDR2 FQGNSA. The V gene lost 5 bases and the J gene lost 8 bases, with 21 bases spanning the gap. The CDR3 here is CASSGGVLVPWGELFF. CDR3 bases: TGTGCCAGCAGCGGGGGAGTACTAGTCCCCTGGGGGGAGCTGTTTTTT.

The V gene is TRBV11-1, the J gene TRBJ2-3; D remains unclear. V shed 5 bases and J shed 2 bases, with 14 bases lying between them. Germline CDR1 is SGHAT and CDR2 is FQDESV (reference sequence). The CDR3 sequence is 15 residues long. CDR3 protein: CASSPSGEVTDTQYF. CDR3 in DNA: TGTGCCAGCAGCCCATCTGGCGAGGTCACAGATACGCAGTATTTT.

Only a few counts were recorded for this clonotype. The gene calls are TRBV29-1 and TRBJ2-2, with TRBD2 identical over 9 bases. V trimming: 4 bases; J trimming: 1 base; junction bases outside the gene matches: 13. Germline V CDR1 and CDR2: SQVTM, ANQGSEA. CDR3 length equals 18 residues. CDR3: CSVGGGLGLALNTGELFF. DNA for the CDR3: TGCAGCGTTGGTGGAGGGTTGGGACTAGCTTTGAACACCGGGGAGCTGTTTTTT.

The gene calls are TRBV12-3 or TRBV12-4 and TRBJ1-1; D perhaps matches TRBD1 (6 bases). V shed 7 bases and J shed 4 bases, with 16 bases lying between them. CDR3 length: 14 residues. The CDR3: CASTAGGGSTEAFF. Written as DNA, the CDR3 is TGTGCCAGCACCGCAGGAGGGGGAAGCACTGAAGCTTTCTTT.

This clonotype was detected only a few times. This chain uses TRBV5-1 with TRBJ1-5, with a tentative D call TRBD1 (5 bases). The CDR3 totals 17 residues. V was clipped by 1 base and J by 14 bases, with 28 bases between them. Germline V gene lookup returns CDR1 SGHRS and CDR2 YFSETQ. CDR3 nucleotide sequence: TGCGCCAGCAGCTTGATCCGACCTCTAGACAGTCAAGGGTTTGAGCATTTT. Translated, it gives CASSLIRPLDSQGFEHF.

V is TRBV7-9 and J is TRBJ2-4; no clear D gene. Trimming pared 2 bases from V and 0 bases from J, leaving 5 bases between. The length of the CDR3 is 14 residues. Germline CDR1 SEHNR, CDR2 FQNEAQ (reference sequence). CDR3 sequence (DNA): TGTGCCAGCAGCTTATGGCTAGCCAAAAACATTCAGTACTTC. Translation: CASSLWLAKNIQYF.

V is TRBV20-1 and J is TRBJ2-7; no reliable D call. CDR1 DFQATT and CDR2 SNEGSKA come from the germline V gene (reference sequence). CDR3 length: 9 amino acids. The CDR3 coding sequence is TGCAGCCTGTCTTGCGAGCAGTACTTC. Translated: CSLSCEQYF.

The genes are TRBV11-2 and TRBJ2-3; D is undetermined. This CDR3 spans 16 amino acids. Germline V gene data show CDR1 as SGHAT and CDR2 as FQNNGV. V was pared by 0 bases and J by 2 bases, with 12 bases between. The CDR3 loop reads CASSLEWLPPTDTQYF. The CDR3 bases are TGTGCCAGCAGCTTAGAGTGGCTGCCCCCCACAGATACGCAGTATTTT.

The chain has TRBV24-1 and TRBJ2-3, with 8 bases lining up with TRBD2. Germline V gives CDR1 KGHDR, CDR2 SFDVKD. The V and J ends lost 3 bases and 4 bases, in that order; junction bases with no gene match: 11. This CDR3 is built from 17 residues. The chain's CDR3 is CATSDAGLGDFSDTQYF. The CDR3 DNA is TGTGCCACCAGTGATGCGGGACTAGGCGACTTTTCAGATACGCAGTATTTT.

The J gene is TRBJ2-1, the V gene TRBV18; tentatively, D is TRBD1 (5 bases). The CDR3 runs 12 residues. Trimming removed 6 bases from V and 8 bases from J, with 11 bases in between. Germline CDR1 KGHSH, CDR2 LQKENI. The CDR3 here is CASSRVNDEQFF. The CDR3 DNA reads TGTGCCAGCTCCAGGGTGAACGATGAGCAGTTCTTC.

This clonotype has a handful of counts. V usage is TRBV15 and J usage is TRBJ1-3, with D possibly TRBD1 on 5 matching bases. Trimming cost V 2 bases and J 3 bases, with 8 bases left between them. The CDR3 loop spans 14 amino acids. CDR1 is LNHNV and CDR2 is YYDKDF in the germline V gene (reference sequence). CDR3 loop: CATSRMGGGNTIYF. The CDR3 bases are TGTGCCACCAGCAGAATGGGGGGTGGAAACACCATATATTTT.

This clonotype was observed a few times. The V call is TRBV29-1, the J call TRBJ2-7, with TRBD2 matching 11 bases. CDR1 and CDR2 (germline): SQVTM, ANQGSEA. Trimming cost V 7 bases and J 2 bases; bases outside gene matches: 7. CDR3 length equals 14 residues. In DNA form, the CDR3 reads TGCAGCGCCGTACTAGCGGGGGACCCCTACGAGCAGTACTTC. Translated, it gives CSAVLAGDPYEQYF.